The 4 T cell receptor beta chains below all came from one sample that was sequenced in a study of blood T cells in healthy people across ages. Sample-barcoded 5' priming and a J-beta primer mix drove a second PCR of about 6 to 11 cycles. One entry per CDR3 protein, called by TCRdb with MiXCR from the 5' RACE reads. The sample consists of about 1,400,000 distinct CDR3 sequences, around 42% of them appearing once. The sequenced material came from blood. These receptors originate from a woman aged 18-30 years in good health.

This clonotype has more than one count but fewer than ten. J is TRBJ2-3 and V is TRBV13; D unclear. The CDR3 has 14 amino acids. Between the trimmed V and J ends, which lost 5 bases and 7 bases, there was a span of 16 bases. CDR1 and CDR2 from the germline V gene are PRHDT and FYEKMQ (reference sequence). The CDR3 nucleotides read TGTGCCAGCAGCCCCAAGGGATCCGTAAATACGCAGTATTTT. Protein: CASSPKGSVNTQYF.

The chain has TRBV7-2 and TRBJ1-5; 9 bases line up with TRBD1. The J segment lost 5 bases and the V segment lost 4 bases, leaving 6 bases of the junction unmatched. The CDR3 is 15 residues long. Germline loops: CDR1 SGHTA, CDR2 FQGNSA. This chain's CDR3 is CASSWDRDIDQPQHF. The CDR3 DNA reads as TGTGCCAGCAGCTGGGACAGGGATATTGATCAGCCCCAGCATTTT.

The chain is built from TRBV12-3 or TRBV12-4 and TRBJ2-5, with 9 bases identical to TRBD2. V gave up 5 bases and J gave up 1 base; unmatched junction bases: 8. The length of the CDR3 is 16 residues. For the CDR3, the DNA is TGTGCCAGCAGTCGTCATGCGGGGGGGGTCCAAGAGACCCAGTACTTC. This gives the protein CASSRHAGGVQETQYF.

Note on this clonotype: A junction end diverges from the germline sequence, so it may reflect a read error. The V and J genes are TRBV6-5 and TRBJ2-4, with a possible D match to TRBD2 (6 bases). The J call may be mistaken, given a closer DNA end match to TRBJ2-7. The CDR3 runs 12 residues. Germline CDR1 reads MNHEY; CDR2 reads SVGAGI. The CDR3 reads CASRYWGDEQYF. For the CDR3, the DNA is TGTGCCAGCAGGTACTGGGGGGACGAGCAGTACTTC.